This T cell receptor beta chain was captured by sequencing in a study of OX40 agonist ivuxolimab in advanced cancers. Study information: Patients were infused with ivuxolimab every 2 weeks at 0.01 to 10 mg/kg.

The trim removed 5 bases at V and 4 bases at J, leaving 6 bases unmatched. There are 15 residues in the CDR3. The germline gives CDR1 LNHDA, CDR2 SQIVND (reference sequence). This table comes from immunoSEQ multiplex PCR, and its TCRdb copy is limited to in-frame clones, with some not included. The profile shows about 77,000 clones, approximately 81% of them singletons. This sequence joins TRBV19 and TRBJ2-7; 12 bases are shared with TRBD1. This sample comprised CD4+ or CD8+ T cells sorted from blood, obtained in a trial of the OX40 agonist ivuxolimab. The clonotype comes from an adult with an advanced solid tumor such as melanoma, head and neck, liver or kidney cancer. In DNA form, the CDR3 reads TGTGCCAGTAGTTTGGAGGGACAGGGGGCTTACGAGCAGTACTTC. Its translation: CASSLEGQGAYEQYF. Supplemented by reference TRBV19 and TRBJ2-7, the full variable domain reads DGGITQSPKYLFRKEGQNVTLSCEQNLNHDAMYWYRQDPGQGLRLIYYSQIVNDFQKGDIAEGYSVSREKKESFPLTVTSAQKNPTAFYLCASSLEGQGAYEQYFGPGTRLTVT.